In this sample, the clone carrying this TCR beta chain turned up a few times. Its antigen is unidentified. These data originate in a study of T cell repertoires in cytomegalovirus infection. On the study more broadly: TCR beta signatures that were public indicated CMV infection and matching HLA type. Findings and limits, study-wide: The response measured ex vivo was dominated by TCR beta clonotypes (HLA-C-restricted and CMV-specific). Cumulated frequencies of public TCR beta families served to identify carriers of CMV plus the relevant HLA.

In TCRdb, the reads were re-called with MiXCR into one record per CDR3 protein. The sample shows 740,000 or so distinct CDR3 sequences, 35% to 45% of them seen only once. The germline V and J ends were trimmed by 3 bases and 5 bases, with 11 bases remaining between them. Per germline, CDR1 SEHNR and CDR2 FQNEAQ (reference sequence). The CDR3 totals 13 residues. The sequencing sample was made of PBMCs. This receptor was identified in a human donor in good health (CMV status not recorded). Some clones in this sample may be carry-over from other donors' samples. The chain joins TRBV7-9 to TRBJ2-7; D not resolved. The CDR3 DNA sequence: TGTGCCAGCAGCTTGAATGTGGGAAACGAGCAGTACTTC. Its translation is CASSLNVGNEQYF.